The 18 T cell receptor beta chains presented below share a single source sample, sequenced in a study of cytomegalovirus exposure and HLA in healthy donors. PCR amplification relied on 60 Vbeta primers (plus 13 Jbeta primers). Here immunoSEQ multiplex PCR was the method, and the copy in TCRdb shows in-frame clones only, minus some. The table has 200,000 to 300,000 clones, 84% seen once; the top ten hold roughly 2%. Sequenced input: PBMCs. The receptors stem from a woman in her thirties or forties in good health and CMV-seropositive.

This clone was recorded a few times. This sequence joins TRBV11-3 and TRBJ2-2; possible D gene TRBD2, 6 bases. This CDR3 is 16 amino acids long. Per germline, CDR1 SGHNT and CDR2 YENEEA. With 1 base removed from V and 0 bases from J, the gap between germline ends came to 9 bases. CDR3 region: CASSLGAGSNTGELFF. Here the CDR3 DNA reads TGTGCCAGCAGCTTAGGGGCGGGATCGAACACCGGGGAGCTGTTTTTT. The full variable domain, its missing parts supplied by reference TRBV11-3 and TRBJ2-2, is EAGVVQSPRYKIIEKKQPVAFWCNPISGHNTLYWYLQNLGQGPELLIRYENEEAVDDSQLPKDRFSAERLKGVDSTLKIQPAELGDSAVYLCASSLGAGSNTGELFFGEGSRLTVL.

The chain uses TRBV11-2 and TRBJ1-6; a possible D gene is TRBD1 (6 bases). Trimming took off 4 bases at V and 7 bases at J, with 14 bases between the two ends. Germline lookup yields CDR1 SGHAT and CDR2 FQNNGV. This CDR3 contains 15 residues. The CDR3 loop reads CASSSIQGKNSPLHF. CDR3 DNA: TGTGCCAGCAGCTCCATACAGGGCAAGAATTCACCCCTCCACTTT. Looking up the rest from reference TRBV11-2 and TRBJ1-6 gives the full variable domain: EAGVAQSPRYKIIEKRQSVAFWCNPISGHATLYWYQQILGQGPKLLIQFQNNGVVDDSQLPKDRFSAERLKGVDSTLKIQPAKLEDSAVYLCASSSIQGKNSPLHFGNGTRLTVT.

The J gene is TRBJ2-1, the V gene TRBV7-9; the D is unclear. Between the trimmed V and J ends, which lost 1 base and 7 bases, there was a span of 8 bases. Germline assignment: CDR1 SEHNR and CDR2 FQNEAQ (reference sequence). This CDR3 contains 13 residues. DNA of the CDR3: TGTGCCAGCAGCTTAGGGTCGCAGAATGAGCAGTTCTTC. The encoded protein is CASSLGSQNEQFF. The full variable domain, in which reference TRBV7-9 and TRBJ2-1 provide the parts outside the CDR3, is DTGVSQNPRHKITKRGQNVTFRCDPISEHNRLYWYRQTLGQGPEFLTYFQNEAQLEKSRLLSDRFSAERPKGSFSTLEIQRTEQGDSAMYLCASSLGSQNEQFFGPGTRLTVL.

The chain joins TRBV4-2 to TRBJ2-2; unclear D gene. Germline V CDR1 and CDR2: LGHNA, YNFKEQ. Trimming cost V 5 bases and J 7 bases, with 8 bases left between them. The CDR3 is 12 residues long. The CDR3 DNA reads TGTGCCAGCAGCGTGACTGTCGGGGAGCTGTTTTTT. As protein: CASSVTVGELFF.

The V and J genes are TRBV9 and TRBJ1-2; D gene ambiguous. Germline V lookup: CDR1 SGDLS, CDR2 YYNGEE. This CDR3 comprises 15 residues. Trimming stripped 0 bases from V and 4 bases from J, with 13 bases between. The CDR3 DNA is TGTGCCAGCAGCGTAGTGACAAACCCCGTCTATGGCTACACCTTC. Translating gives CASSVVTNPVYGYTF.

The V call is TRBV30, the J call TRBJ2-7; 7 nucleotides align to TRBD2. Germline CDR1 GTSNPN, CDR2 SVGIG (reference sequence). This CDR3 comprises 13 residues. Trimming cost V 4 bases and J 4 bases; bases outside gene matches: 7. The CDR3 sequence: CAWNLAAEYEQYF. CDR3 DNA sequence: TGTGCCTGGAATCTAGCGGCCGAGTACGAGCAGTACTTC. Full variable domain (missing parts from reference TRBV30 and TRBJ2-7): SQTIHQWPATLVQPVGSPLSLECTVEGTSNPNLYWYRQAAGRGLQLLFYSVGIGQISSEVPQNLSASRPQDRQFILSSKKLLLSDSGFYLCAWNLAAEYEQYFGPGTRLTVT.

The chain joins TRBV10-3 to TRBJ1-6, with 8 bases lining up with TRBD1. Germline lookup yields CDR1 ENHRY and CDR2 SYGVKD. The CDR3 covers 15 residues. Losses at the gene ends were 5 bases for V and 7 bases for J; bases not matched to a gene: 7. CDR3 sequence: CAISNWTGRNSPLHF. CDR3 coding DNA: TGTGCCATCAGTAACTGGACAGGGCGGAATTCACCCCTCCACTTT.

The chain carries TRBV5-6 and TRBJ1-5, with TRBD1 matching 7 bases. Losses at the gene ends were 3 bases for V and 7 bases for J; bases not matched to a gene: 4. From germline, CDR1 is SGHDT and CDR2 YYEEEE. The CDR3 totals 13 residues. The CDR3 loop reads CASSYRGRQPQHF. The CDR3 coding sequence is TGTGCCAGCAGCTACAGGGGACGGCAGCCCCAGCATTTT.

V usage is TRBV30 and J usage is TRBJ1-2, with D hard to call. This CDR3 has 11 residues. Between the trimmed V and J ends, which lost 1 base and 6 bases, there was a span of 6 bases. Germline V lookup: CDR1 GTSNPN, CDR2 SVGIG (reference sequence). In nucleotides, the CDR3 is TGTGCCTGGAGTGGGGCGCATGGCTACACCTTC. Translating gives CAWSGAHGYTF. The entire variable domain, with the rest obtained from reference TRBV30 and TRBJ1-2, is as follows: SQTIHQWPATLVQPVGSPLSLECTVEGTSNPNLYWYRQAAGRGLQLLFYSVGIGQISSEVPQNLSASRPQDRQFILSSKKLLLSDSGFYLCAWSGAHGYTFGSGTRLTVV.

The J gene is TRBJ2-1, the V gene TRBV4-1; D might be TRBD1 (6 bases). Germline CDR1 and CDR2: MGHRA and YSYEKL. The length of the CDR3 is 13 residues. Trimming removed 0 bases from V and 16 bases from J, with 16 bases in between. CDR3 sequence reads: CASSQEDSSFEFF. The CDR3 coding sequence is TGCGCCAGCAGCCAAGAGGACAGCTCTTTTGAATTCTTC.

The chain is built from TRBV28 and TRBJ2-1, with D tentatively TRBD1 (5 bases). Deletions cut 8 bases from V and 6 bases from J, with 8 bases between. Germline V lookup: CDR1 MDHEN, CDR2 SYDVKM. The CDR3 totals 11 residues. This CDR3 reads CASVGANEQFF. In DNA form, the CDR3 reads TGTGCCAGCGTTGGGGCCAATGAGCAGTTCTTC.

The rearrangement links TRBV29-1 to TRBJ1-2; D is perhaps TRBD1 (6 bases). Germline V lookup: CDR1 SQVTM, CDR2 ANQGSEA. The V end lost 6 bases, the J end lost 7 bases, and 18 bases lay between the germline ends. The CDR3 totals 13 residues. The CDR3 region has the DNA TGCAGCGTCGGGGACACGCCTAGCGGTGGCTACACCTTC. It is translated as CSVGDTPSGGYTF.

CDR3 loop: CASHPRTGYGYTF. Here the CDR3 DNA reads TGTGCCAGCCACCCCCGGACAGGGTATGGCTACACCTTC. The chain employs TRBV19 and TRBJ1-2; TRBD1 matches 8 bases. From germline, CDR1 is LNHDA and CDR2 SQIVND (reference sequence). The V gene end was trimmed by 9 bases and the J gene end by 5 bases; junction bases not matched to a gene: 8. CDR3 size: 13 residues.

The V gene is TRBV4-1, the J gene TRBJ2-5; D gene ambiguous. The tail of the sequence fits TRBJ2-7 better, so the J call may be wrong. CDR1 is MGHRA, CDR2 YSYEKL, per germline. This CDR3 region has 13 residues. CDR3 DNA sequence: TGCGCCAGCAGCCAAGACAGAGGCCTCGAGCAGTACTTC. Translation gives CASSQDRGLEQYF.

About this clone itself: Given the absence of the conserved phenylalanine or tryptophan at the CDR3 end, a read error is likely. Because the CDR3's place on the DNA is in doubt, the DNA is left out and the CDR3 is given as listed by TCRdb. The chain uses TRBV6-1 and TRBJ2-4; TRBD1 is the table's D call, not checked against the DNA. The CDR3 has 15 amino acids, counting both end residues. The germline V gene has CDR1 MNHNS and CDR2 SASEGT. CDR3 in amino acids: CASSEVLSGTGRPII.

The gene calls are TRBV7-2 and TRBJ1-1, with D unclear. CDR1 and CDR2 from the germline V gene are SGHTA and FQGNSA. Trimming cost V 2 bases and J 3 bases, with 10 bases left between them. The CDR3 is made up of 14 amino acids. The CDR3 nucleotides are TGTGCCAGCAGCTTAAGATTCCGGGACACTGAAGCTTTCTTT. Amino acid sequence: CASSLRFRDTEAFF.

The CDR3 sequence: CASSSGGSPAGELFF. In nucleotides, the CDR3 is TGTGCCAGCAGCTCGGGGGGATCCCCCGCCGGGGAGCTGTTTTTT. V usage is TRBV28 and J usage is TRBJ2-2; 7 bases fit TRBD2. The trim removed 6 bases at V and 6 bases at J, leaving 10 bases unmatched. CDR3 length: 15 amino acids. The germline V gene has CDR1 MDHEN and CDR2 SYDVKM.

V is TRBV5-4 and J is TRBJ2-2; 7 nucleotides align to TRBD1. This CDR3 is built from 16 residues. Germline assignment: CDR1 SGHNT and CDR2 YYREEE (reference sequence). The trim removed 6 bases at V and 2 bases at J, leaving 10 bases unmatched. The CDR3 DNA follows: TGTGCCAGCACCCACCGACAGGGTCCAAACACCGGGGAGCTGTTTTTT. Translated: CASTHRQGPNTGELFF.